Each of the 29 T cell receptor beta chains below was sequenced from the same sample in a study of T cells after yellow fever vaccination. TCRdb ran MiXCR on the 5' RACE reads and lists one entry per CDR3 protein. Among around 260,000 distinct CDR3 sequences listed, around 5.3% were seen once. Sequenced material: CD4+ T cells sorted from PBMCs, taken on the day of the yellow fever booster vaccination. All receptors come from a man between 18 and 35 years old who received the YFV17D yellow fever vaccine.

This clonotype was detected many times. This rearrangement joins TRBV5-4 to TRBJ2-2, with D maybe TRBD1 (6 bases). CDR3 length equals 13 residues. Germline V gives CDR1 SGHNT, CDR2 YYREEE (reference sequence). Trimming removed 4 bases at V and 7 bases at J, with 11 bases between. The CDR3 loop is CASSTNRVGELFF. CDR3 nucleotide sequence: TGTGCCAGCAGCACGAACAGGGTCGGGGAGCTGTTTTTT.

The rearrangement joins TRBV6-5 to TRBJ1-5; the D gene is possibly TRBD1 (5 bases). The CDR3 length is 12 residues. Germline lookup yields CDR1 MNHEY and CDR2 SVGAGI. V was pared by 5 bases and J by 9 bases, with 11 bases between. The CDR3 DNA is TGTGCCAGCAGTCGCCTTGGGGGGCCCCAGCATTTT. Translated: CASSRLGGPQHF.

DNA for the CDR3: TGTGCCAGCGGGAACCCAGACAGGGTCGCTGAAGCTTTCTTT. Translated, it gives CASGNPDRVAEAFF. The chain has TRBV28 and TRBJ1-1; 7 positions agree with TRBD1. The V and J ends lost 8 bases and 6 bases, in that order; junction bases with no gene match: 12. The length of the CDR3 is 14 residues. The germline V gene has CDR1 MDHEN and CDR2 SYDVKM. The variable domain in full, completed from reference TRBV28 and TRBJ1-1, reads DVKVTQSSRYLVKRTGEKVFLECVQDMDHENMFWYRQDPGLGLRLIYFSYDVKMKEKGDIPEGYSVSREKKERFSLILESASTNQTSMYLCASGNPDRVAEAFFGQGTRLTVV.

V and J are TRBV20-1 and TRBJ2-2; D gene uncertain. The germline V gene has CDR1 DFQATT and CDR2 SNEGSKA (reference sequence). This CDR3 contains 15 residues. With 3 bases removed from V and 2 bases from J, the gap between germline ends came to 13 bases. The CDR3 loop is CSARSLPTNTGELFF. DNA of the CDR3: TGCAGTGCTAGGTCCCTACCTACTAACACCGGGGAGCTGTTTTTT.

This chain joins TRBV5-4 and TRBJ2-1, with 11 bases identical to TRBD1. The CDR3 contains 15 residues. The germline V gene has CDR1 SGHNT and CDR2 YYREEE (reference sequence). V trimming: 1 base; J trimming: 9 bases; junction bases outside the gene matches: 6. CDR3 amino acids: CASSLLDRGRIEQFF. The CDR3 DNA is TGTGCCAGCAGCTTGCTGGACAGGGGGCGTATTGAGCAGTTCTTC. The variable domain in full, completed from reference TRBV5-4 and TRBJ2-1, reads ETGVTQSPTHLIKTRGQQVTLRCSSQSGHNTVSWYQQALGQGPQFIFQYYREEENGRGNFPPRFSGLQFPNYSSELNVNALELDDSALYLCASSLLDRGRIEQFFGPGTRLTVL.

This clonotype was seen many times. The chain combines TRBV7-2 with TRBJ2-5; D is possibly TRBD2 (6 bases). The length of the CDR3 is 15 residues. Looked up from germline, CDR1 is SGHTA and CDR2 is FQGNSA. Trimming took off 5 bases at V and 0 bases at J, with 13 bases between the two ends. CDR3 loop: CASSPLGGYQETQYF. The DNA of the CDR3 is TGTGCCAGCAGCCCGTTAGGAGGGTACCAAGAGACCCAGTACTTC.

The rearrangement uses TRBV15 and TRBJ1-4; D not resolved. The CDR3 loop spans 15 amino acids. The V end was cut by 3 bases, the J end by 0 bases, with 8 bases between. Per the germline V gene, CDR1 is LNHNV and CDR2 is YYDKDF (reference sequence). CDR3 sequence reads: CATSSRLATNEKLFF. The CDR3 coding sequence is TGTGCCACCAGCAGCCGGCTGGCAACTAATGAAAAACTGTTTTTT.

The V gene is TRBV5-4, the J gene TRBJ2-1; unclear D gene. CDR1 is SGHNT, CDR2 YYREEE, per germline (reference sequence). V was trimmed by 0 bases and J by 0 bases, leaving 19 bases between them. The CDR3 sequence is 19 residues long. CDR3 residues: CASSLEWPDPGYSYNEQFF. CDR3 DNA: TGTGCCAGCAGCTTGGAGTGGCCCGATCCGGGCTACTCCTACAATGAGCAGTTCTTC.

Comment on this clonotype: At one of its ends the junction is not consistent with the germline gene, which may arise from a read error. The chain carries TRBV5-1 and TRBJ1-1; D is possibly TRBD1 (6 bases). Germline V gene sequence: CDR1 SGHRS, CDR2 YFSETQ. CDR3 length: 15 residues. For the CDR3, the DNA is TGCGCCAGCAGCTTCGGCGGGGGGCGTGAAACTGAAGTTTTCTTT. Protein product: CASSFGGGRETEVFF.

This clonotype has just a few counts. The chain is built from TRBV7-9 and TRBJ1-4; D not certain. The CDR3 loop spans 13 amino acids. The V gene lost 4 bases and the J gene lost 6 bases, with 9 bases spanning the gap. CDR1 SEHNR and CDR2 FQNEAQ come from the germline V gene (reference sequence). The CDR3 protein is CASSSAGHEKLFF. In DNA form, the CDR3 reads TGTGCCAGCAGCTCAGCTGGTCATGAAAAACTGTTTTTT. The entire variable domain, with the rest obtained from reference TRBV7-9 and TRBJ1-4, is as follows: DTGVSQNPRHKITKRGQNVTFRCDPISEHNRLYWYRQTLGQGPEFLTYFQNEAQLEKSRLLSDRFSAERPKGSFSTLEIQRTEQGDSAMYLCASSSAGHEKLFFGSGTQLSVL.

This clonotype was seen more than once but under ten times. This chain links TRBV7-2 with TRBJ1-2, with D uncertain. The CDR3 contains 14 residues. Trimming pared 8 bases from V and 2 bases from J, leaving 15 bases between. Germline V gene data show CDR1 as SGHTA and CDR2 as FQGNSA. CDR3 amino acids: CASAINYFNYGYTF. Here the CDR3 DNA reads TGTGCCAGCGCCATCAATTACTTCAACTATGGCTACACCTTC.

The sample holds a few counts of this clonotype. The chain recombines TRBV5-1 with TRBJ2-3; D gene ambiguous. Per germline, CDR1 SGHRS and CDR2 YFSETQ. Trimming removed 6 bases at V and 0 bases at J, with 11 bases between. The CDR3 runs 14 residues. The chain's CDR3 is CASTQGSSTDTQYF. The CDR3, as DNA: TGCGCCAGCACTCAAGGGTCTAGCACAGATACGCAGTATTTT.

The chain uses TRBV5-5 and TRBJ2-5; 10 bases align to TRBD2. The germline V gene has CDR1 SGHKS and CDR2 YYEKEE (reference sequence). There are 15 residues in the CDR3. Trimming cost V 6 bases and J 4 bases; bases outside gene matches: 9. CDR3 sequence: CASTPGASGGETQYF. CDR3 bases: TGTGCCAGCACCCCCGGCGCTAGCGGGGGAGAGACCCAGTACTTC.

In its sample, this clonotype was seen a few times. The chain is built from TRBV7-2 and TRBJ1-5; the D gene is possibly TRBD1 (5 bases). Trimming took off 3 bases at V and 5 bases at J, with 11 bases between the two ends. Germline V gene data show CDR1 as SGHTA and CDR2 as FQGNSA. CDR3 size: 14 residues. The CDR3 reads CASSFEQGYQPQHF. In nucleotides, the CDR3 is TGTGCCAGCAGCTTTGAGCAGGGCTATCAGCCCCAGCATTTT. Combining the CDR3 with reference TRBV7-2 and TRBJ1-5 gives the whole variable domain GAGVSQSPSNKVTEKGKDVELRCDPISGHTALYWYRQSLGQGLEFLIYFQGNSAPDKSGLPSDRFSAERTGGSVSTLTIQRTQQEDSAVYLCASSFEQGYQPQHFGDGTRLSIL.

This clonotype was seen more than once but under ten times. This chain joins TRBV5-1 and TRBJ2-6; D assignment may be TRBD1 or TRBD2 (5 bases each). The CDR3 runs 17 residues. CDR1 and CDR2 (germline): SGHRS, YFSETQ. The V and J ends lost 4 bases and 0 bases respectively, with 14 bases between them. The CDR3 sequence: CASSPGTAFSGANVLTF. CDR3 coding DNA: TGCGCCAGCAGCCCCGGGACCGCCTTCTCTGGGGCCAACGTCCTGACTTTC.

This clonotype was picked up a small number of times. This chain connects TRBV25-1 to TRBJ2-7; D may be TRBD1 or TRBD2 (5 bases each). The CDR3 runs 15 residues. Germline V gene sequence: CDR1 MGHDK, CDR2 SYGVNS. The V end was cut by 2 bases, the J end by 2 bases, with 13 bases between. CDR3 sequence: CASSENSLGAYEQYF. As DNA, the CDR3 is TGTGCCAGCAGTGAAAATTCGTTGGGGGCCTACGAGCAGTACTTC.

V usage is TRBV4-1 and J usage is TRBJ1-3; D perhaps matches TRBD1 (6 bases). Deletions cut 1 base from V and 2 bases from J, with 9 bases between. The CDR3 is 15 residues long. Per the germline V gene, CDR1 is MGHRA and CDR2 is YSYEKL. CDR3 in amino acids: CASSQVGAAGNTIYF. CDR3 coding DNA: TGCGCCAGCAGCCAAGTGGGGGCAGCTGGAAACACCATATATTTT.

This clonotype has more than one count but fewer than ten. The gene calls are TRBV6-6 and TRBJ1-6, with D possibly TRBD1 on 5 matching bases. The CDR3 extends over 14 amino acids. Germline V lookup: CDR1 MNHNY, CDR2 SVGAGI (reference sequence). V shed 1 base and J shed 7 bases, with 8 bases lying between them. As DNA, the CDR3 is TGTGCCAGCAGTTACTGGGGGGAAAATTCACCCCTCCACTTT. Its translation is CASSYWGENSPLHF.

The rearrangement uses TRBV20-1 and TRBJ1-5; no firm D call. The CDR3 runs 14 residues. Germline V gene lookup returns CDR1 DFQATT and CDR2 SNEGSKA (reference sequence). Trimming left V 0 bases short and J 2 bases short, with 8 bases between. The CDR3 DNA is TGCAGTGCTAGAGATCTAGTGGGCAATCAGCCCCAGCATTTT. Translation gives CSARDLVGNQPQHF.

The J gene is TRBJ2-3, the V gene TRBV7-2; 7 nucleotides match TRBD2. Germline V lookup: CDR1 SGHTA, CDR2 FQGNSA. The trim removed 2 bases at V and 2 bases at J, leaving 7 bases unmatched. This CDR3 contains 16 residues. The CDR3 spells CASSLPPGGITDTQYF. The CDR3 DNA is TGTGCCAGCAGCTTACCACCGGGGGGTATCACAGATACGCAGTATTTT. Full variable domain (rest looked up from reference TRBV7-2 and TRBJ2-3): GAGVSQSPSNKVTEKGKDVELRCDPISGHTALYWYRQSLGQGLEFLIYFQGNSAPDKSGLPSDRFSAERTGGSVSTLTIQRTQQEDSAVYLCASSLPPGGITDTQYFGPGTRLTVL.

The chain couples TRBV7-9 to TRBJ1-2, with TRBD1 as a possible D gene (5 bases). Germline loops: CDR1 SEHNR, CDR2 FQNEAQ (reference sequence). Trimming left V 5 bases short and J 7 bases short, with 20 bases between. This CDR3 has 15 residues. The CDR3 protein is CASSLPWGIWSGYTF. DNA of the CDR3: TGTGCCAGCAGCCTTCCTTGGGGGATCTGGTCTGGCTACACCTTC.

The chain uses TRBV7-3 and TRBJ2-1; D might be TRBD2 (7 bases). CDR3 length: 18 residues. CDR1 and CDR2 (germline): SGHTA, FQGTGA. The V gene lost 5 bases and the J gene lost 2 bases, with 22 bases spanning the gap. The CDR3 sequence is CASSRFRGATPPYNEQFF. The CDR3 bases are TGTGCCAGCAGCCGCTTCCGGGGGGCCACACCGCCCTACAATGAGCAGTTCTTC. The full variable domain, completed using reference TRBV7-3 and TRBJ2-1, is GAGVSQTPSNKVTEKGKYVELRCDPISGHTALYWYRQSLGQGPEFLIYFQGTGAADDSGLPNDRFFAVRPEGSVSTLKIQRTERGDSAVYLCASSRFRGATPPYNEQFFGPGTRLTVL.

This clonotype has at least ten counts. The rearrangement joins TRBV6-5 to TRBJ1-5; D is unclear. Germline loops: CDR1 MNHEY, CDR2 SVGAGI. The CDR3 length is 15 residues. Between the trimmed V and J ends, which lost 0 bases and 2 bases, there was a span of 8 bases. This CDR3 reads CASSYSVGRNQPQHF. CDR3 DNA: TGTGCCAGCAGTTACTCGGTGGGTCGCAATCAGCCCCAGCATTTT.

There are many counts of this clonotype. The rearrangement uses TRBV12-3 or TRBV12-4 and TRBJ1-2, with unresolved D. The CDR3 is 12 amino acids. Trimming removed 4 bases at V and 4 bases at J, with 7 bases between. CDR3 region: CASSSEGYGYTF. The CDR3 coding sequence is TGTGCCAGCAGTTCCGAGGGCTATGGCTACACCTTC.

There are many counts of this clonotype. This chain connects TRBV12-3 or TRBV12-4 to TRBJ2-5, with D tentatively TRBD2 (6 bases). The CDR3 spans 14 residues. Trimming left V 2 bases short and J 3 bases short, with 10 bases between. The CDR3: CASSLRGGEETQYF. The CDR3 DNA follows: TGTGCCAGCAGTTTAAGGGGAGGTGAAGAGACCCAGTACTTC.

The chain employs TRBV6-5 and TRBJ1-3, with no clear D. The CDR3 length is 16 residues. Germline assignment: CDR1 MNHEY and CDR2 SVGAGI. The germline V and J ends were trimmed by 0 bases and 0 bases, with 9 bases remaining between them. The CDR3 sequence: CASSYSSTGSGNTIYF. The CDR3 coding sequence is TGTGCCAGCAGTTACTCGAGCACCGGCTCTGGAAACACCATATATTTT.

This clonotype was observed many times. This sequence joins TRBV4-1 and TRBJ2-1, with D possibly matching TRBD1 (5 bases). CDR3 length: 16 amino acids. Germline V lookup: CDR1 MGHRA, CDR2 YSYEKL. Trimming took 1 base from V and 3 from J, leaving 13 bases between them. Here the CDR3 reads CASSQVFRRGYNEQFF. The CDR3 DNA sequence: TGCGCCAGCAGCCAAGTCTTTAGAAGGGGCTACAATGAGCAGTTCTTC.

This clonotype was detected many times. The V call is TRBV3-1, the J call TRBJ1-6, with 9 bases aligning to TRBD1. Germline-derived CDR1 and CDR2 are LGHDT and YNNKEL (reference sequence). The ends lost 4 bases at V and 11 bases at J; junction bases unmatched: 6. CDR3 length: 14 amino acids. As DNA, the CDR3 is TGTGCCAGCAGCCGGACAGGGGTTATTGCACCCCTCCACTTT. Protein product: CASSRTGVIAPLHF.

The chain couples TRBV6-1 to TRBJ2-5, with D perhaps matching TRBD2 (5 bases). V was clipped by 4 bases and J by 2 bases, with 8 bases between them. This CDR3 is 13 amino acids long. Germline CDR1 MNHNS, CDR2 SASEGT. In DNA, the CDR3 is TGTGCCAGCAGTGGGCTAGCTCAAGAGACCCAGTACTTC. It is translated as CASSGLAQETQYF.